This T cell receptor (beta chain) is drawn from a study of T cells after somatic rescue of genetic block. The germline V gene has CDR1 MDHEN and CDR2 SYDVKM. Trimming at V came to 4 bases and at J to 0 bases, leaving 2 bases not matched to a gene. The CDR3 is 17 residues long. The table came from immunoSEQ multiplex PCR; TCRdb's copy has only in-frame clones and leaves some out. This table has roughly 51,000 clones, around 96% appearing once. Sequences were obtained from peripheral blood mononuclear cells (PBMCs). The chain links TRBV28 to TRBJ2-6; the match to TRBD1 covers 11 bases. The sequence derives from a child younger than two. For the CDR3, the DNA is TGTGCCAGCAGTTGGGACAGGGGGTCCTCTGGGGCCAACGTCCTGACTTTC. It encodes CASSWDRGSSGANVLTF.